Below are 28 T cell receptor beta chains sequenced from a single sample in a study of OX40 agonist ivuxolimab in advanced cancers. Receptors were amplified or captured by the immunoSEQ multiplex PCR assay. This immuneACCESS table, as held by TCRdb, lists in-frame sequences with V and J called but not all clones. Of the missing ones, under half trace to an unresolved V gene in checked studies; the others have no known cause. This sample comprises tens of thousands of clones, less than 95% of them detected only once. Of the sample, over 12% is held by the ten largest clones. The sample was CD4+ or CD8+ T cells sorted from blood, taken in a trial of the OX40 agonist ivuxolimab. These receptors all come from an adult with an advanced solid tumor such as melanoma, head and neck, liver or kidney cancer.

With respect to this clone: The same CDR3 also results from other DNA sequences found in this sample. The gene calls are TRBV27 and TRBJ2-7; D not certain. Trimming took off 2 bases at V and 2 bases at J, with 7 bases between the two ends. Germline-derived CDR1 and CDR2 are MNHEY and SMNVEV (reference sequence). The CDR3 totals 13 residues. The CDR3 sequence is CASSLSPAYEQYF. CDR3 sequence (DNA): TGTGCCAGCAGTTTAAGTCCAGCCTACGAGCAGTACTTC.

The chain recombines TRBV29-1 with TRBJ2-2; no reliable D call. The CDR3 loop spans 13 amino acids. Trimming pared 4 bases from V and 2 bases from J, leaving 8 bases between. CDR1 is SQVTM and CDR2 is ANQGSEA in the germline V gene. This CDR3 is CSVGQTNTGELFF. In nucleotides, the CDR3 is TGCAGCGTTGGGCAAACTAACACCGGGGAGCTGTTTTTT.

In this sample, this clone turned up a few times. The chain links TRBV5-4 to TRBJ2-7; D is possibly TRBD1 (5 bases). CDR1 and CDR2 (germline): SGHNT, YYREEE (reference sequence). Trimming removed 9 bases at V and 3 bases at J, with 10 bases between. This CDR3 comprises 11 residues. The CDR3 DNA reads as TGTGCCACCACCACAGGCTACGAGCAGTACTTC. Residues: CATTTGYEQYF. Full variable domain (rest looked up from reference TRBV5-4 and TRBJ2-7): ETGVTQSPTHLIKTRGQQVTLRCSSQSGHNTVSWYQQALGQGPQFIFQYYREEENGRGNFPPRFSGLQFPNYSSELNVNALELDDSALYLCATTTGYEQYFGPGTRLTVT.

The chain links TRBV28 to TRBJ1-2, with D unclear. The V end was cut by 5 bases, the J end by 6 bases, with 16 bases between. From germline, CDR1 is MDHEN and CDR2 SYDVKM. This CDR3 is built from 14 residues. The CDR3 nucleotides are TGTGCCAGCAGTCCCCGGACCCGATTCGATGGCTACACCTTC. This codes for CASSPRTRFDGYTF.

The rearrangement links TRBV23-1 to TRBJ2-5; TRBD1 aligns across 10 bases. The J call may be mistaken, given a closer DNA end match to TRBJ2-7. TRBV23-1 has ORF status, its function being uncertain. CDR3 length: 16 amino acids. CDR3: CASSQPRDRGSYEQYF. CDR3 nucleotides: TGCGCCAGCAGTCAACCTCGGGACAGGGGATCATACGAGCAGTACTTC.

The genes are TRBV28 and TRBJ1-2, with 8 bases lining up with TRBD1. The CDR3 runs to 14 residues. Germline values: CDR1 MDHEN, CDR2 SYDVKM. After removal of 8 bases from V and 4 bases from J, the junction contained 9 bases not matched to a gene. CDR3 residues: CASPPGQVIYGYTF. The CDR3 nucleotides read TGTGCCAGCCCCCCGGGACAGGTCATCTATGGCTACACCTTC.

The J gene is TRBJ2-3, the V gene TRBV9; 7 bases are a match to TRBD1. This CDR3 comprises 16 residues. Germline V gene data show CDR1 as SGDLS and CDR2 as YYNGEE. J gave up 1 base and V 3 bases, and 8 bases lay outside the gene matches. CDR3 in amino acids: CASSGGLGQGTDTQYF. CDR3 nucleotides: TGTGCCAGCAGCGGGGGGTTAGGACAGGGCACAGATACGCAGTATTTT.

The chain carries TRBV9 and TRBJ1-1; D remains ambiguous. Trimming cost V 3 bases and J 2 bases, with 11 bases left between them. This CDR3 contains 14 residues. Germline V CDR1 and CDR2: SGDLS, YYNGEE. CDR3 nucleotide sequence: TGTGCCAGCAGCGATCGAGCCAGCAACACTGAAGCTTTCTTT. This translates into CASSDRASNTEAFF. Looking up the rest from reference TRBV9 and TRBJ1-1 gives the full variable domain: DSGVTQTPKHLITATGQRVTLRCSPRSGDLSVYWYQQSLDQGLQFLIQYYNGEERAKGNILERFSAQQFPDLHSELNLSSLELGDSALYFCASSDRASNTEAFFGQGTRLTVV.

This clone was detected only once. Distinct nucleotide sequences in the sample also encode this CDR3. This chain connects TRBV4-1 to TRBJ1-1; D ambiguous. This CDR3 has 14 residues. Trimming took off 10 bases at V and 0 bases at J, with 15 bases between the two ends. From germline, CDR1 is MGHRA and CDR2 YSYEKL. The DNA of the CDR3 is TGCGCCACCCGCCCGGGCCACATGAACACTGAAGCTTTCTTT. Its translation: CATRPGHMNTEAFF.

In DNA, the CDR3 is TGTGCCAGCAGTTACACAGGACAGGGTTGGACTGAAGCTTTCTTT. This sequence encodes CASSYTGQGWTEAFF. The chain links TRBV6-5 to TRBJ1-1; 8 bases agree with TRBD1. This CDR3 comprises 15 residues. The germline V gene has CDR1 MNHEY and CDR2 SVGAGI. V dropped 2 bases and J dropped 5; count of bases not matched to a gene: 7.

The V and J genes are TRBV11-3 and TRBJ2-7, with D unclear. Between the trimmed V and J ends, which lost 0 bases and 3 bases, there was a span of 15 bases. The CDR3 is 16 amino acids. Germline V gene lookup returns CDR1 SGHNT and CDR2 YENEEA. CDR3 bases: TGTGCCAGCAGCTTAGATCGAGCTGTCGGAATCTACGAGCAGTACTTC. This codes for CASSLDRAVGIYEQYF.

A few counts support this clone. This chain joins TRBV28 and TRBJ1-2; 9 nucleotides match TRBD1. This CDR3 is 13 amino acids long. Losses at the gene ends were 6 bases for V and 7 bases for J; bases not matched to a gene: 6. Germline CDR1 is MDHEN and CDR2 is SYDVKM. The CDR3 loop reads CASSYTGGLGYTF. As DNA, the CDR3 is TGTGCCAGCAGCTACACAGGGGGCCTTGGCTACACCTTC.

This clone was recorded only once. The chain recombines TRBV19 with TRBJ2-2, with 10 bases identical to TRBD1. The CDR3 is 15 residues long. Germline V gene lookup returns CDR1 LNHDA and CDR2 SQIVND (reference sequence). V shed 5 bases, J shed 5 bases, and the junction held 5 bases outside the gene matches. As DNA, the CDR3 is TGTGCCAGTAGTGGACAGGGGGTGGGAACCGGGGAGCTGTTTTTT. It specifies CASSGQGVGTGELFF. The whole variable domain, remainder taken from reference TRBV19 and TRBJ2-2, is DGGITQSPKYLFRKEGQNVTLSCEQNLNHDAMYWYRQDPGQGLRLIYYSQIVNDFQKGDIAEGYSVSREKKESFPLTVTSAQKNPTAFYLCASSGQGVGTGELFFGEGSRLTVL.

This chain links TRBV2 with TRBJ2-1; D perhaps matches TRBD2 (6 bases). Germline CDR1 is SNHLY and CDR2 is FYNNEI. Trimming cost V 10 bases and J 6 bases, with 19 bases left between them. The CDR3 runs 14 residues. The CDR3 region has the DNA TGTGCCATCGCCCCCCCGACTAGGGCCAATGAGCAGTTCTTC. This translates into CAIAPPTRANEQFF.

The chain joins TRBV19 to TRBJ1-5, with D perhaps matching TRBD1 (6 bases). V was trimmed by 6 bases and J by 2 bases, leaving 11 bases between them. This CDR3 is built from 14 residues. Germline values: CDR1 LNHDA, CDR2 SQIVND (reference sequence). CDR3: CASREGGGNQPQHF. In DNA form, the CDR3 reads TGTGCCAGTAGGGAGGGGGGCGGCAATCAGCCCCAGCATTTT. Full variable domain (rest looked up from reference TRBV19 and TRBJ1-5): DGGITQSPKYLFRKEGQNVTLSCEQNLNHDAMYWYRQDPGQGLRLIYYSQIVNDFQKGDIAEGYSVSREKKESFPLTVTSAQKNPTAFYLCASREGGGNQPQHFGDGTRLSIL.

The chain links TRBV28 to TRBJ2-1; D gene ambiguous. The CDR3 has 12 amino acids. Germline V gene lookup returns CDR1 MDHEN and CDR2 SYDVKM. V was trimmed by 2 bases and J by 4 bases, leaving 3 bases between them. CDR3 sequence (DNA): TGTGCCAGCAGTTTAATATACAATGAGCAGTTCTTC. Amino acids: CASSLIYNEQFF.

The chain has TRBV7-8 and TRBJ2-7; D is unresolved. Trimming cost V 2 bases and J 1 base, with 9 bases left between them. The length of the CDR3 is 14 residues. In germline, CDR1 is SGHVS, CDR2 FQNEAQ. The CDR3 region is CASSLKGISYEQYF. In DNA, the CDR3 is TGTGCCAGCAGCTTAAAAGGGATTTCCTACGAGCAGTACTTC.

The chain carries TRBV18 and TRBJ2-7, with unresolved D. The CDR3 covers 12 residues. CDR1 is KGHSH, CDR2 LQKENI, per germline. V shed 3 bases and J shed 4 bases, with 7 bases lying between them. CDR3 in amino acids: CASSPNGYEQYF. DNA of the CDR3: TGTGCCAGCTCACCTAACGGTTACGAGCAGTACTTC.

This rearrangement joins TRBV13 to TRBJ2-2; 11 nucleotides match TRBD2. Per the germline V gene, CDR1 is PRHDT and CDR2 is FYEKMQ (reference sequence). With V trimmed by 5 bases and J by 4 bases, 6 bases remained unmatched. CDR3 length: 16 residues. CDR3 residues: CASSLRLAGPTGELFF. The CDR3, as DNA: TGTGCCAGCAGCCTTAGACTAGCGGGGCCCACCGGGGAGCTGTTTTTT.

The J gene is TRBJ2-7, the V gene TRBV19, with D maybe TRBD1 (5 bases). The germline V gene encodes CDR1 LNHDA and CDR2 SQIVND (reference sequence). The CDR3 loop spans 14 amino acids. V shed 3 bases and J shed 1 base, with 10 bases lying between them. The CDR3 DNA is TGTGCCAGTAGTATTAGGGGCGAATCCTACGAGCAGTACTTC. This encodes CASSIRGESYEQYF.

The chain carries TRBV4-2 and TRBJ1-1; D unclear. The V end was cut by 0 bases, the J end by 4 bases, with 12 bases between. The CDR3 contains 15 residues. CDR1 and CDR2 (germline): LGHNA, YNFKEQ. The CDR3 DNA reads TGTGCCAGCAGCCAAGATTTGTACAGCTTCACTGAAGCTTTCTTT. It is translated as CASSQDLYSFTEAFF.

This clone has just one count. V is TRBV27 and J is TRBJ2-1; unclear D gene. This CDR3 has 13 amino acids. Germline V lookup: CDR1 MNHEY, CDR2 SMNVEV (reference sequence). Trimming took off 6 bases at V and 8 bases at J, with 14 bases between the two ends. The CDR3 DNA is TGTGCCAGCAGATTTACCCGTGGCTATGAGCAGTTCTTC. Its translation: CASRFTRGYEQFF.

The rearrangement joins TRBV27 to TRBJ2-1; TRBD1 matches 7 bases. The junction had 6 bases not matched to a gene; V was cut back by 4 bases and J by 3 bases. Germline V gives CDR1 MNHEY, CDR2 SMNVEV (reference sequence). CDR3 size: 15 residues. Written as DNA, the CDR3 is TGTGCCAGCAGTTCGACAGGGAACCACTACAATGAGCAGTTCTTC. It yields the protein CASSSTGNHYNEQFF.

The V and J genes are TRBV5-1 and TRBJ2-3; possibly TRBD1 or TRBD2 for D (6 bases each). Germline V gene lookup returns CDR1 SGHRS and CDR2 YFSETQ. The CDR3 runs 15 residues. The V and J ends lost 0 bases and 2 bases respectively, with 10 bases between them. CDR3 residues: CASSLAPGATDTQYF. CDR3 DNA: TGCGCCAGCAGCTTGGCTCCGGGGGCCACAGATACGCAGTATTTT.

This clone was seen only once. The genes are TRBV5-5 and TRBJ1-1; D gene uncertain. The V and J ends lost 2 bases and 4 bases respectively, with 9 bases between them. The CDR3 extends over 13 amino acids. CDR1 is SGHKS and CDR2 is YYEKEE in the germline V gene (reference sequence). The CDR3 nucleotides are TGTGCCAGCAGCTTAGGACTCAGCACTGAAGCTTTCTTT. Translation gives CASSLGLSTEAFF. Combining the CDR3 with reference TRBV5-5 and TRBJ1-1 gives the whole variable domain DAGVTQSPTHLIKTRGQQVTLRCSPISGHKSVSWYQQVLGQGPQFIFQYYEKEERGRGNFPDRFSARQFPNYSSELNVNALLLGDSALYLCASSLGLSTEAFFGQGTRLTVV.

This chain links TRBV4-3 with TRBJ1-5; the D is unclear. Germline loops: CDR1 LGHNA, CDR2 YSLEER. The CDR3 runs 15 residues. Trimming left V 0 bases short and J 3 bases short, with 9 bases between. CDR3 sequence reads: CASSQDQSHNQPQHF. DNA of the CDR3: TGCGCCAGCAGCCAAGACCAGAGCCACAATCAGCCCCAGCATTTT.

This sequence joins TRBV2 and TRBJ2-1, with TRBD2 matching over 8 bases. After removal of 7 bases from V and 2 bases from J, the junction contained 7 bases not matched to a gene. Germline V gene lookup returns CDR1 SNHLY and CDR2 FYNNEI. The CDR3 is made up of 15 amino acids. This chain's CDR3 is CASKATSGAYNEQFF. CDR3 in DNA: TGTGCCAGCAAGGCAACTAGCGGAGCCTACAATGAGCAGTTCTTC. Together with reference TRBV2 and TRBJ2-1, the CDR3 gives the full variable domain: EPEVTQTPSHQVTQMGQEVILRCVPISNHLYFYWYRQILGQKVEFLVSFYNNEISEKSEIFDDQFSVERPDGSNFTLKIRSTKLEDSAMYFCASKATSGAYNEQFFGPGTRLTVL.

The genes are TRBV10-2 and TRBJ2-7; perhaps D is TRBD1 or TRBD2 (5 bases each). CDR3 length equals 16 residues. The V gene's germline CDR1 is WSHSY and CDR2 SAAADI. V gave up 2 bases and J gave up 2 bases, with 16 bases separating them. CDR3 nucleotides: TGCGCCAGCAGTGAGCCTAGGGTGTGGGGGACCTACGAGCAGTACTTC. Translated, it gives CASSEPRVWGTYEQYF.